The 10 T cell receptor beta chains below come from one sample, sequenced in a study of blood T cell repertoires in COVID-19. Generated by immunoSEQ multiplex PCR, the TCRdb table keeps only in-frame clones and is missing some. The repertoire holds approximately 150,000 clones, 82% seen once, with over 7.5% in the top ten. The source material was peripheral blood. The receptors were sampled from a woman between 65 and 79 years old with acute or convalescent COVID-19.

This clone was seen only a few times. The chain uses TRBV29-1 and TRBJ2-7, with TRBD1 as a possible D gene (6 bases). Trimming removed 3 bases from V and 4 bases from J, with 7 bases in between. The CDR3 spans 11 residues. Looked up from germline, CDR1 is SQVTM and CDR2 is ANQGSEA. The CDR3 here is CSVEDSYEQYF. CDR3 nucleotide sequence: TGCAGCGTTGAGGACAGTTACGAGCAGTACTTC.

The chain combines TRBV27 with TRBJ1-1; 9 nucleotides align to TRBD1. CDR3 length: 16 residues. CDR1 MNHEY and CDR2 SMNVEV come from the germline V gene (reference sequence). V lost 5 bases to trimming and J lost 0 bases; unmatched junction nucleotides: 7. CDR3 bases: TGTGCCAGCAGTGCGAACAGGGGGCATATGAACACTGAAGCTTTCTTT. Residues: CASSANRGHMNTEAFF.

The V gene is TRBV5-4, the J gene TRBJ2-7; 9 nucleotides agree with TRBD1. This CDR3 has 15 residues. The trim removed 0 bases at V and 0 bases at J, leaving 1 base unmatched. CDR1 SGHNT and CDR2 YYREEE come from the germline V gene (reference sequence). In DNA, the CDR3 is TGTGCCAGCAGCTTGGACAGGGGGCTCTCCTACGAGCAGTACTTC. Translation: CASSLDRGLSYEQYF.

J is TRBJ1-3 and V is TRBV30; the D is unclear. The CDR3 contains 17 residues. V was pared by 2 bases and J by 0 bases, with 17 bases between. Germline lookup yields CDR1 GTSNPN and CDR2 SVGIG (reference sequence). DNA for the CDR3: TGTGCCTGGAGTAAGGAGGAAAGCTCAGCCTCTGGAAACACCATATATTTT. Residues: CAWSKEESSASGNTIYF. The variable domain in full, completed from reference TRBV30 and TRBJ1-3, reads SQTIHQWPATLVQPVGSPLSLECTVEGTSNPNLYWYRQAAGRGLQLLFYSVGIGQISSEVPQNLSASRPQDRQFILSSKKLLLSDSGFYLCAWSKEESSASGNTIYFGEGSWLTVV.

V and J are TRBV4-1 and TRBJ1-3; a possible D gene is TRBD1 (5 bases). Germline CDR1 and CDR2: MGHRA and YSYEKL. The CDR3 sequence is 18 residues long. Trimming pared 6 bases from V and 0 bases from J, leaving 21 bases between. The CDR3 nucleotides read TGCGCCAGCAGTCAACCATCCCGATGGGGCTCCTCTGGAAACACCATATATTTT. Translated: CASSQPSRWGSSGNTIYF.

The chain links TRBV9 to TRBJ2-3; a weak D match, TRBD2 (5 bases). Germline loops: CDR1 SGDLS, CDR2 YYNGEE. The V end was cut by 6 bases, the J end by 0 bases, with 20 bases between. The CDR3 has 17 amino acids. The CDR3 protein is CASNHFSGSLSTDTQYF. The CDR3 coding sequence is TGTGCCAGCAACCACTTTTCGGGGAGTTTGAGCACAGATACGCAGTATTTT.

This rearrangement joins TRBV19 to TRBJ2-7, with 7 bases aligning to TRBD1. This CDR3 is 13 amino acids long. After removal of 5 bases from V and 3 bases from J, the junction contained 4 bases not matched to a gene. Germline V CDR1 and CDR2: LNHDA, SQIVND (reference sequence). The CDR3: CASSDRVDYEQYF. In DNA form, the CDR3 reads TGTGCCAGTAGTGACAGGGTGGACTACGAGCAGTACTTC.

This sequence joins TRBV7-2 and TRBJ1-2; perhaps TRBD1 as D (6 bases). Germline assignment: CDR1 SGHTA and CDR2 FQGNSA. Trimming pared 5 bases from V and 5 bases from J, leaving 15 bases between. The CDR3 sequence is 14 residues long. Written as DNA, the CDR3 is TGTGCCAGCAGCCTTGGACAGCTCTTATATGGCTACACCTTC. Its protein is CASSLGQLLYGYTF.

The chain links TRBV28 to TRBJ1-2, with D possibly matching TRBD1 (5 bases). The CDR3 is 13 amino acids. Germline values: CDR1 MDHEN, CDR2 SYDVKM. The V end lost 3 bases, the J end lost 1 base, and 6 bases lay between the germline ends. The CDR3 reads CASSFRGNYGYTF. The CDR3 DNA reads as TGTGCCAGCAGTTTTAGGGGTAACTATGGCTACACCTTC.

J is TRBJ2-1 and V is TRBV5-1; D ambiguous. CDR3 size: 15 residues. CDR1 and CDR2 from the germline V gene are SGHRS and YFSETQ. V lost 0 bases and J 7 bases, leaving 14 bases between the germline ends. CDR3 coding DNA: TGCGCCAGCAGCTTGGAAATAGCCTATCCAAATGAGCAGTTCTTC. Protein product: CASSLEIAYPNEQFF.